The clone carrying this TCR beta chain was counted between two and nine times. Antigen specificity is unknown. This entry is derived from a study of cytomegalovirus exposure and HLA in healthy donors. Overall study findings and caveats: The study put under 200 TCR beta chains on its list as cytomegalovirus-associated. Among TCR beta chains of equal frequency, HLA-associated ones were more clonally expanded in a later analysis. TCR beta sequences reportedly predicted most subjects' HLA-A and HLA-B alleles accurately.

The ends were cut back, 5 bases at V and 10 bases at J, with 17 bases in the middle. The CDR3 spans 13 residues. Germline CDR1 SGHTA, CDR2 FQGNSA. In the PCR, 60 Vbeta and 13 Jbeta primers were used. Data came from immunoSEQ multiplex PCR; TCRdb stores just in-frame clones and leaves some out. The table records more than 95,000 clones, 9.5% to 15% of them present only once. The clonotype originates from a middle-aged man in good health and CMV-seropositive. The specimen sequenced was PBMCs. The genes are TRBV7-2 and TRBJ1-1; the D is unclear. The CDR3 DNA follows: TGTGCCAGCAGCCTAGGGCGGGCGGGTGTAGCTTTCTTT. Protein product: CASSLGRAGVAFF.